These 29 T cell receptor beta chains originate from one sample sequenced in a study of tumor-infiltrating lymphocytes in primary liver carcinoma. RNA and DNA were co-extracted from around 20-30 mg of unsorted bulk tissue. Synthesis of TCR beta cDNA was carried out from 500 ng total RNA with a constant-region primer. Library construction for TCR beta comprised three nested multiplex PCR rounds performed with slightly modified ARM-PCR. It was with TRBV1-TRBV30 forward primers and a C-beta reverse primer that the first two PCR rounds were run, at around 9 cycles each. TCRdb reanalysed the multiplex PCR reads using MiXCR and keeps one entry per CDR3 protein. The table records some 130,000 distinct CDR3 sequences, around two thirds of them present only once. Sequencing was done on a sample of tumor-adjacent normal liver tissue. These TCRs come from a woman aged 55-70 years with primary liver carcinoma and hepatitis B virus infection.

Turning to this clonotype: Given a much more abundant clone one base away, this may be a read error. The chain employs TRBV6-1 and TRBJ2-7; D remains ambiguous. Germline V gene data show CDR1 as MNHNS and CDR2 as SASEGT. CDR3 length equals 10 residues. The CDR3 DNA reads as TGTGCCAGTTCGCACTACGATCAGTACTTC. It yields the protein CASSHYDQYF.

Remarks on this clonotype: This may arise from a read error, as a much more abundant clone is one base away. The gene calls are TRBV10-3 and TRBJ2-1, with a possible D match to TRBD1 (5 bases). Germline CDR1 ENHRY, CDR2 SYGVKD. The CDR3 runs 13 residues. CDR3 in amino acids: CAIRGTGSNGQFF. The CDR3 DNA is TGTGCCATCAGGGGCACAGGCTCCAATGGGCAGTTCTTC.

This clonotype was detected a few times. The CDR3 does not end in the conserved phenylalanine or tryptophan, so this is likely a read error. J is TRBJ2-1 and V is TRBV7-3; D is undetermined. This CDR3 region has 13 residues. V shed 5 bases and J shed 10 bases, with 15 bases lying between them. From germline, CDR1 is SGHTA and CDR2 FQGTGA. The CDR3 coding sequence is TGTGCCAGCAGCCCGTCGGGTGGGCGGGAGCAGTTCCTC. It codes for CASSPSGGREQFL.

The chain uses TRBV11-2 and TRBJ2-3; D is ambiguous. In germline, CDR1 is SGHAT, CDR2 FQNNGV. This CDR3 contains 12 residues. This chain's CDR3 is CVGSHPRDTQYF. DNA of the CDR3: TGTGTCGGCAGCCACCCGCGGGATACGCAGTATTTT.

This clonotype was seen once. The CDR3 ends on some other residue instead of the conserved phenylalanine or tryptophan, so this is likely a read error. The chain joins TRBV29-1 to TRBJ2-2, with TRBD1 matching over 8 bases. V was clipped by 6 bases and J by 8 bases; unmatched bases: 5. Germline CDR1 is SQVTM and CDR2 is ANQGSEA. The CDR3 consists of 12 residues. The CDR3 DNA follows: TGCAGCGTGGCAGGGGGCATAGGGGAGCTGTTTTAT. This sequence encodes CSVAGGIGELFY.

Details on this clonotype: The conserved phenylalanine or tryptophan is not found at the CDR3 terminus, so this likely reflects a read error. This chain connects TRBV12-3 or TRBV12-4 to TRBJ2-1; 7 bases agree with TRBD2. This CDR3 has 15 amino acids. This CDR3 reads CASSKSGASYIEQFL. DNA for the CDR3: TGTGCCAGCAGCAAAAGCGGGGCGTCCTACATTGAGCAGTTCCTC.

With regard to this clonotype: The conserved final phenylalanine or tryptophan is absent from the CDR3, which likely points to a read error. No DNA is shown, since the ends of the CDR3 on it are uncertain; the CDR3 is the one TCRdb lists. The chain recombines TRBV11-3 with TRBJ1-1. The CDR3 is 14 amino acids in total, end residues counted. CDR1 and CDR2 from the germline V gene are SGHNT and YENEEA. CDR3 in amino acids: CVSSHRSGNTEAFL.

This clonotype was observed many times. V is TRBV30 and J is TRBJ1-2, with TRBD1 matching over 8 bases. The CDR3 totals 17 residues. CDR1 and CDR2 from the germline V gene are GTSNPN and SVGIG (reference sequence). With V trimmed by 2 bases and J by 5 bases, 16 bases remained unmatched. The CDR3 reads CAWSKGARGQVLYGYTF. In nucleotides, the CDR3 is TGTGCCTGGAGTAAGGGGGCCCGGGGACAGGTCCTTTATGGCTACACCTTC.

This clonotype was observed at least ten times. The chain links TRBV10-3 to TRBJ2-3; D is unclear. This CDR3 is 15 amino acids long. Germline CDR1 ENHRY, CDR2 SYGVKD. Between the trimmed V and J ends, which lost 7 bases and 2 bases, there was a span of 16 bases. The CDR3 DNA reads as TGTGCCATCAACCCAGACTCCGACTCCACAGATACGCAGTATTTT. It translates to CAINPDSDSTDTQYF.

Comment on this clonotype: One end of the junction is discordant with germline, which a read error may explain. V usage is TRBV6-6 and J usage is TRBJ1-5, with a possible D match to TRBD1 (5 bases). Germline CDR1 and CDR2: MNHNY and SVGAGI (reference sequence). The CDR3 runs to 16 residues. Here the CDR3 reads CASNGRGGTSNQPQHF. The CDR3 DNA sequence: TGTGCCAGCAATGGAAGGGGAGGGACTAGCAATCAGCCCCAACATTTT.

Only one count was recorded for this clonotype. Germline is not matched at one junction end, which may reflect a read error. The V gene is TRBV11-1, the J gene TRBJ2-7; maybe TRBD2 (6 bases). Germline CDR1 SGHAT, CDR2 FQDESV (reference sequence). The CDR3 has 14 amino acids. CDR3 nucleotide sequence: TGTGCCAGCATCTTACGGGAGTACTCCTACGAGCAGTATTTC. Translated: CASILREYSYEQYF.

A note on this clonotype: A much larger clonotype is one base distant, so this may be a read error. This chain links TRBV28 with TRBJ2-5; D is possibly TRBD1 (6 bases). The CDR3 runs 14 residues. V lost 2 bases to trimming and J lost 6 bases, with 13 bases between them. The germline V gene encodes CDR1 MDHEN and CDR2 SYDVKM. The CDR3 loop is CASSLPGAAKTQYF. CDR3 coding DNA: TGTGCCAGCAGTTTACCAGGGGCGGCGAAGACCCAGTACTTC.

This clonotype was detected ten times or more. This chain links TRBV7-9 with TRBJ2-5; D gene ambiguous. V gave up 1 base and J gave up 1 base, with 7 bases separating them. There are 14 residues in the CDR3. Germline-derived CDR1 and CDR2 are SEHNR and FQNEAQ (reference sequence). The CDR3 sequence: CASSLGRFQETQYF. CDR3 DNA: TGTGCCAGCAGCTTAGGGCGATTCCAAGAGACCCAGTACTTC.

Details on this clonotype: One base away lies a much larger clone, so this may be a sequencing read error. V gene TRBV28 combines with J gene TRBJ2-7; D is perhaps TRBD1 or TRBD2 (7 bases each). V shed 10 bases and J shed 6 bases, with 19 bases lying between them. Germline CDR1 is MDHEN and CDR2 is SYDVKM. The CDR3 runs to 13 residues. CDR3 in amino acids: CATGGTEVREQYF. CDR3 nucleotides: TGTGCCACCGGGGGGACAGAGGTACGCGAGCAGTACTTC. The whole variable domain, filled in from reference TRBV28 and TRBJ2-7, reads DVKVTQSSRYLVKRTGEKVFLECVQDMDHENMFWYRQDPGLGLRLIYFSYDVKMKEKGDIPEGYSVSREKKERFSLILESASTNQTSMYLCATGGTEVREQYFGPGTRLTVT.

This clonotype was seen a few times. This may arise from a read error, as a much more abundant clone is one base away. This chain joins TRBV6-6 and TRBJ2-7; tentative D call: TRBD2 (5 bases). V was cut by 4 bases and J by 5 bases, with 12 bases left in between. Per the germline V gene, CDR1 is MNHNY and CDR2 is SVGAGI (reference sequence). The CDR3 length is 13 residues. CDR3 nucleotides: TGTGCCAGCAGTTCCGGACTGATCAACGAGCAGTACTTC. It specifies CASSSGLINEQYF.

This clonotype was found once. Likely a read error: the CDR3 ends without its conserved phenylalanine or tryptophan. The gene calls are TRBV12-3 or TRBV12-4 and TRBJ1-2, with unresolved D. CDR3 size: 12 residues. CDR3 in DNA: TGTACCAGCAGCCCTAATCCCTATGGCTACACCTCC. This translates into CTSSPNPYGYTS.

In this sample, this clonotype turned up many times. The chain recombines TRBV13 with TRBJ1-4, with no clear D. Between the trimmed V and J ends, which lost 5 bases and 0 bases, there was a span of 13 bases. This CDR3 is 16 amino acids long. Germline values: CDR1 PRHDT, CDR2 FYEKMQ (reference sequence). The CDR3 nucleotides read TGTGCCAGCAGCCCAGCAGGATACACAACTAATGAAAAACTGTTTTTT. As protein: CASSPAGYTTNEKLFF.

Concerning this clonotype itself: A junction boundary mismatches the germline segment, possibly from a read error. The rearrangement uses TRBV6-1 and TRBJ1-3; D remains ambiguous. The CDR3 runs 15 residues. CDR1 is MNHNS, CDR2 SASEGT, per germline. The CDR3 region is CASRVGGISGNSIYF. The CDR3 DNA is TGTGCCAGCAGGGTCGGTGGGATCTCTGGAAACAGCATATACTTT.

Turning to this clonotype: Being one base from a much bigger clone, this may be a read error. V is TRBV5-1 and J is TRBJ2-1; D unclear. The CDR3 covers 14 residues. CDR1 SGHRS and CDR2 YFSETQ come from the germline V gene. Here the CDR3 reads CSSSLEFIGGEQFF. CDR3 nucleotide sequence: TGCTCCAGCAGCTTGGAGTTTATCGGTGGTGAGCAGTTCTTC.

By sample fraction, this clonotype is medium-sized (0.01 to 0.1%). The chain combines TRBV11-2 with TRBJ2-1; 7 positions match TRBD2. Trimming cost V 1 base and J 4 bases; bases outside gene matches: 4. The V gene's germline CDR1 is SGHAT and CDR2 FQNNGV. This CDR3 comprises 15 residues. The CDR3 reads CASSLGGGPYNEQFF. The CDR3 DNA reads TGTGCCAGCAGCTTAGGGGGAGGGCCTTACAATGAGCAGTTCTTC.

Concerning this clonotype itself: This sequence may be a read error, since a much larger clone differs from it by one base. The gene calls are TRBV14 and TRBJ1-2; the D gene is possibly TRBD1 (5 bases). From germline, CDR1 is SGHDN and CDR2 FVKESK. The length of the CDR3 is 14 residues. Deletions cut 2 bases from V and 4 bases from J, with 11 bases between. CDR3 coding DNA: TGTGCCAGCAGCCAATGGATGGGGGGCTATGGCTACACCTTC. It yields the protein CASSQWMGGYGYTF.

The count of this clonotype is one. At one boundary the junction diverges from the germline segment, which might be a read error. The chain uses TRBV28 and TRBJ1-5; D is uncertain. Germline CDR1 is MDHEN and CDR2 is SYDVKM. The CDR3 is 17 residues long. The CDR3 here is CASSFLGETYSNQPQNF. For the CDR3, the DNA is TGTGCCAGCAGTTTTTTGGGCGAGACTTATAGCAATCAGCCCCAGAATTTT.

There are many counts of this clonotype. V gene TRBV6-1 combines with J gene TRBJ2-6; 8 nucleotides agree with TRBD1. There are 19 residues in the CDR3. CDR1 and CDR2 from the germline V gene are MNHNS and SASEGT. V shed 2 bases and J 1 base; nucleotides not matched to a gene: 10. CDR3 in DNA: TGTGCCAGCAGTGAAAATCTCGTCAGGGGGCGATCTGGGGCCAACGTCCTGACTTTC. This gives the protein CASSENLVRGRSGANVLTF.

The gene calls are TRBV29-1 and TRBJ2-1; 9 bases align to TRBD2. V shed 4 bases, J shed 6 bases, and the junction held 7 bases outside the gene matches. The CDR3 sequence is 14 residues long. Germline assignment: CDR1 SQVTM and CDR2 ANQGSEA. CDR3 DNA: TGCAGCGTTGGTCTAGCGGGACAGTTCAATGAGCAGTTCTTC. It codes for CSVGLAGQFNEQFF.

This clonotype was seen just once. A read error may account for a junction end that differs from germline. J is TRBJ2-4 and V is TRBV7-9, with D possibly matching TRBD2 (6 bases). This CDR3 region has 14 residues. In germline, CDR1 is SEHNR, CDR2 FQNEAQ (reference sequence). The CDR3 here is CASSSGEAKNIHYF. CDR3 nucleotide sequence: TGTGCCAGCAGCTCGGGAGAGGCCAAAAACATTCACTACTTC.

This clonotype was recorded at least ten times. The rearrangement joins TRBV5-4 to TRBJ1-2; D perhaps matches TRBD1 (5 bases). The germline V gene has CDR1 SGHNT and CDR2 YYREEE (reference sequence). Trimming took off 4 bases at V and 5 bases at J, with 18 bases between the two ends. The CDR3 consists of 15 residues. In nucleotides, the CDR3 is TGTGCCAGCAGCCCTGTTGGCAGGGCTGGGTATGGCTACACCTTC. Translating it yields CASSPVGRAGYGYTF.

About this clonotype itself: Given a much more abundant clone one base away, this may be a read error. The chain uses TRBV28 and TRBJ2-7, with D tentatively TRBD1 or TRBD2 (5 bases each). The CDR3 runs 14 residues. Per the germline V gene, CDR1 is MDHEN and CDR2 is SYDVKM. CDR3 coding DNA: TGTGCCAGCCTATCCGGGACGGACCCCTACGAGCAGTGCTTC. Translated, it gives CASLSGTDPYEQCF. Combining the CDR3 with reference TRBV28 and TRBJ2-7 gives the whole variable domain DVKVTQSSRYLVKRTGEKVFLECVQDMDHENMFWYRQDPGLGLRLIYFSYDVKMKEKGDIPEGYSVSREKKERFSLILESASTNQTSMYLCASLSGTDPYEQCFGPGTRLTVT.

For this clonotype: The junction departs from the called germline gene at one end, perhaps through a read error. J is TRBJ2-1 and V is TRBV12-3 or TRBV12-4, with D possibly matching TRBD2 (5 bases). There are 12 residues in the CDR3. The CDR3 DNA reads TGTGCAAGCAGTTTCTACGGGAATGAGCAGCTCTTC. Its protein is CASSFYGNEQLF.

Regarding this clonotype: Relative to the germline gene, one junction end is altered; a read error may explain this. Here the CDR3 DNA reads TGTGCCAGCAGTTACCTACAGGGGCCTAATTACGAACAGTACTTC. It encodes CASSYLQGPNYEQYF. V and J are TRBV7-8 and TRBJ2-7; TRBD1 matches 7 bases. The CDR3 consists of 15 residues. Germline CDR1 is SGHVS and CDR2 is FQNEAQ.